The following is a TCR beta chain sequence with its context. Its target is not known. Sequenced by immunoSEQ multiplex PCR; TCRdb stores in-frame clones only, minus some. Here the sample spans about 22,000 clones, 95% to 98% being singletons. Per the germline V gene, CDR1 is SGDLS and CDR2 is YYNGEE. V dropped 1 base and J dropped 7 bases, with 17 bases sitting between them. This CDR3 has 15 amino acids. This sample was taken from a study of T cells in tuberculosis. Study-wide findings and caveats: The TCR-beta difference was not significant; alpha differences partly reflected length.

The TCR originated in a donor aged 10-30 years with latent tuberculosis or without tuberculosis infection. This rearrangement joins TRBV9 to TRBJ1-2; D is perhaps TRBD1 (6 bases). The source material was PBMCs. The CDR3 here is CASSVSSGQGPGYTF. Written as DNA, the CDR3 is TGTGCCAGCAGCGTATCGTCCGGGCAGGGGCCTGGCTACACCTTC.